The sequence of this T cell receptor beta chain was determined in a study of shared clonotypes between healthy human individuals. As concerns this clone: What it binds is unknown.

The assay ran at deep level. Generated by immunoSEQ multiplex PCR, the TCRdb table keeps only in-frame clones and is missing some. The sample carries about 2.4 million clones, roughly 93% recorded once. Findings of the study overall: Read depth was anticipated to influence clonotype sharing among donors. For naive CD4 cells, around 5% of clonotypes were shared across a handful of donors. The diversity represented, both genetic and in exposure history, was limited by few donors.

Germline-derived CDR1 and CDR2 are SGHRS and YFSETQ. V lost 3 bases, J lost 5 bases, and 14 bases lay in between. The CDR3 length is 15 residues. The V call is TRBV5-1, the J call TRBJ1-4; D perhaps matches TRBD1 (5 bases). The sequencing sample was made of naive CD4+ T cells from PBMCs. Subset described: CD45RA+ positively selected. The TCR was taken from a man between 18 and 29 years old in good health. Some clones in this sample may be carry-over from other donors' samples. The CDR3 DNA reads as TGCGCCAGCAGCTCCACCGGGGCTAAAAATGAAAAACTGTTTTTT. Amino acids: CASSSTGAKNEKLFF.